One sample yielded the 21 T cell receptor beta chains listed below, sequenced in a study of spatial heterogeneity in lung cancer. As for time point: blood at routine non-recurrence follow-up after resection. TCRdb re-called the 5' RACE reads with MiXCR, one entry per CDR3 protein. The data contain 40,000 or so distinct CDR3 sequences, approximately 10% of them singletons. This specimen was PBMCs, taken at follow-up. The source is a female donor with early-stage non-small cell lung cancer.

This clonotype was picked up many times. The J gene is TRBJ1-5, the V gene TRBV20-1, with TRBD1 as a possible D gene (6 bases). Germline CDR1 is DFQATT and CDR2 is SNEGSKA (reference sequence). This CDR3 region has 15 residues. Trimming shortened V by 3 bases and J by 0 bases, and 12 bases separated the two germline ends. In nucleotides, the CDR3 is TGCAGTGCTAGCTGGCAGGGGAATAGCAATCAGCCCCAGCATTTT. Amino acids: CSASWQGNSNQPQHF.

This clonotype was detected ten times or more. This sequence joins TRBV7-6 and TRBJ2-1, with 7 bases fitting TRBD2. Trimming cost V 5 bases and J 11 bases; bases outside gene matches: 3. CDR3 length: 11 residues. In germline, CDR1 is SGHVS, CDR2 FNYEAQ. As DNA, the CDR3 is TGTGCCAGCAGCGCGGGAGCCCAGCAGTTCTTC. This encodes CASSAGAQQFF.

This clonotype has at least ten counts. The gene calls are TRBV7-9 and TRBJ1-1; D is undetermined. V was shortened by 3 bases and J by 3 bases, with 5 bases between the two germline ends. This CDR3 has 12 residues. Germline assignment: CDR1 SEHNR and CDR2 FQNEAQ (reference sequence). Here the CDR3 reads CASSFSDTEAFF. DNA for the CDR3: TGTGCCAGCAGCTTCAGCGACACTGAAGCTTTCTTT.

This clonotype was picked up one time. A much larger clone sits a single nucleotide away, making a read error possible. The gene calls are TRBV10-3 and TRBJ1-2, with TRBD1 as a possible D gene (6 bases). Per the germline V gene, CDR1 is ENHRY and CDR2 is SYGVKD. The CDR3 has 13 amino acids. The V end was cut by 7 bases, the J end by 8 bases, with 17 bases between. The CDR3 DNA sequence: TGTGCCATCAATGAAACAGGGTCCGGCGGCTACACCTTC. Translation gives CAINETGSGGYTF.

This clonotype has at least ten counts. V and J are TRBV28 and TRBJ2-4; D is possibly TRBD1 (6 bases). Looked up from germline, CDR1 is MDHEN and CDR2 is SYDVKM. Trimming took 6 bases from V and 1 from J, leaving 22 bases between them. This CDR3 is built from 18 residues. Here the CDR3 DNA reads TGTGCCAGCAGATCGAGACTGAACAGGGTCTGGGCCAAAAACATTCAGTACTTC. Amino acids: CASRSRLNRVWAKNIQYF. The full variable domain, its missing parts supplied by reference TRBV28 and TRBJ2-4, is DVKVTQSSRYLVKRTGEKVFLECVQDMDHENMFWYRQDPGLGLRLIYFSYDVKMKEKGDIPEGYSVSREKKERFSLILESASTNQTSMYLCASRSRLNRVWAKNIQYFGAGTRLSVL.

The chain has TRBV2 and TRBJ1-3; weak D call: TRBD1 (5 bases). CDR3 length: 14 residues. Trimming took off 7 bases at V and 0 bases at J, with 10 bases between the two ends. CDR1 is SNHLY, CDR2 FYNNEI, per germline. CDR3 amino acids: CASKTESSGNTIYF. As DNA, the CDR3 is TGTGCCAGCAAGACAGAGAGCTCTGGAAACACCATATATTTT.

A few counts support this clonotype. The V call is TRBV5-1, the J call TRBJ1-3; D gene unclear. Trimming removed 4 bases at V and 0 bases at J, with 14 bases between. The CDR3 covers 16 residues. Germline values: CDR1 SGHRS, CDR2 YFSETQ. The DNA for the CDR3 is TGCGCCAGCAGCCCCGGCGGGTTGAACTCTGGAAACACCATATATTTT. This sequence encodes CASSPGGLNSGNTIYF. The full variable domain, rest sourced from reference TRBV5-1 and TRBJ1-3, is KAGVTQTPRYLIKTRGQQVTLSCSPISGHRSVSWYQQTPGQGLQFLFEYFSETQRNKGNFPGRFSGRQFSNSRSEMNVSTLELGDSALYLCASSPGGLNSGNTIYFGEGSWLTVV.

This clonotype was recorded a few times. The chain has TRBV6-2 or TRBV6-3 and TRBJ2-6, with D hard to call. Trimming pared 5 bases from V and 0 bases from J, leaving 8 bases between. This CDR3 comprises 15 residues. CDR1 and CDR2 (germline): MNHEY, SVGEGT. For the CDR3, the DNA is TGTGCCAGCAGTGCTTTCCGCTCTGGGGCCAACGTCCTGACTTTC. Residues: CASSAFRSGANVLTF.

The sample holds many counts of this clonotype. The V call is TRBV7-3, the J call TRBJ1-2, with 10 nucleotides matching TRBD1. The V and J ends lost 5 bases and 7 bases, in that order; junction bases with no gene match: 4. This CDR3 comprises 13 residues. CDR1 is SGHTA and CDR2 is FQGTGA in the germline V gene. The CDR3 sequence is CASSTGTGVGYTF. The CDR3 bases are TGTGCCAGCAGCACCGGGACAGGGGTTGGCTACACCTTC.

The V gene is TRBV19, the J gene TRBJ2-7; 7 bases align to TRBD2. V shed 8 bases and J 5 bases; nucleotides not matched to a gene: 12. The CDR3 is made up of 14 amino acids. Germline CDR1 and CDR2: LNHDA and SQIVND (reference sequence). In DNA, the CDR3 is TGTGCCAGTGCCAGCGGGGACCAGCGGGACGAGCAGTACTTC. Translation: CASASGDQRDEQYF.

This clonotype was seen only a few times. This chain links TRBV4-1 with TRBJ2-6; TRBD1 aligns across 8 bases. The germline CDR1 and CDR2 sequences are MGHRA and YSYEKL. The CDR3 sequence is 18 residues long. The V and J ends lost 4 bases and 1 base, in that order; junction bases with no gene match: 9. The CDR3: CASSLLQGVLSGANVLTF. The CDR3 DNA reads TGCGCCAGCAGCCTGCTACAGGGGGTGTTATCTGGGGCCAACGTCCTGACTTTC.

The J gene is TRBJ2-3, the V gene TRBV5-1; D is possibly TRBD2 (6 bases). The V gene lost 3 bases and the J gene lost 7 bases, with 18 bases spanning the gap. Germline CDR1 reads SGHRS; CDR2 reads YFSETQ. This CDR3 region has 15 residues. The CDR3 nucleotides read TGCGCCAGCAGCTACGGGACTCAACAACGGCATACGCAGTATTTT. Translated: CASSYGTQQRHTQYF.

The V and J genes are TRBV7-2 and TRBJ1-3; no firm D call. CDR1 and CDR2 from the germline V gene are SGHTA and FQGNSA. This CDR3 is built from 14 residues. V was clipped by 2 bases and J by 0 bases, with 5 bases between them. The CDR3 bases are TGTGCCAGCAGCTTACAGAGCTCTGGAAACACCATATATTTT. Translation: CASSLQSSGNTIYF.

Only a few counts were recorded for this clonotype. The chain combines TRBV6-6 with TRBJ1-5; 7 bases map to TRBD1. The CDR3 consists of 19 residues. Germline assignment: CDR1 MNHNY and CDR2 SVGAGI (reference sequence). The V and J ends lost 0 bases and 4 bases, in that order; junction bases with no gene match: 15. This CDR3 reads CASSYSKQQTGPINQPQHF. The DNA of the CDR3 is TGTGCCAGCAGTTACTCCAAACAACAGACAGGGCCCATTAATCAGCCCCAGCATTTT.

V is TRBV29-1 and J is TRBJ1-1; 8 bases are shared with TRBD1. V shed 4 bases and J 0 bases; nucleotides not matched to a gene: 1. The CDR3 has 13 residues. CDR1 and CDR2 from the germline V gene are SQVTM and ANQGSEA. The CDR3 here is CSVATGVNTEAFF. CDR3 sequence (DNA): TGCAGCGTTGCGACAGGGGTGAACACTGAAGCTTTCTTT.

This clonotype was detected ten times or more. V gene TRBV11-2 combines with J gene TRBJ1-1; D gene unclear. Germline assignment: CDR1 SGHAT and CDR2 FQNNGV. Trimming took 3 bases from V and 6 from J, leaving 14 bases between them. This CDR3 region has 14 residues. The CDR3 loop reads CASSFFFGTAEAFF. CDR3 sequence (DNA): TGTGCCAGCAGCTTTTTCTTCGGTACCGCTGAAGCTTTCTTT.

The chain couples TRBV4-3 to TRBJ2-3, with D hard to call. Germline V gene lookup returns CDR1 LGHNA and CDR2 YSLEER. The ends were cut back, 0 bases at V and 3 bases at J, with 7 bases in the middle. There are 14 residues in the CDR3. CDR3 coding DNA: TGCGCCAGCAGCCAAGATATGGATACAGATACGCAGTATTTT. Translated: CASSQDMDTDTQYF.

This clonotype was picked up many times. CDR3 loop: CASSSSSGGAWETQYF. The DNA for the CDR3 is TGTGCCAGCAGCTCCTCTAGCGGGGGGGCCTGGGAGACCCAGTACTTC. The chain recombines TRBV7-7 with TRBJ2-5; 12 bases line up with TRBD2. The CDR3 totals 16 residues. After removal of 4 bases from V and 5 bases from J, the junction contained 8 bases not matched to a gene. Germline V gene data show CDR1 as SSHAT and CDR2 as FNYEAQ (reference sequence).

This chain joins TRBV5-1 and TRBJ2-5, with 7 positions matching TRBD2. Germline CDR1 reads SGHRS; CDR2 reads YFSETQ. V lost 3 bases and J lost 2; bases outside the gene matches: 16. The CDR3 spans 18 residues. In nucleotides, the CDR3 is TGCGCCAGCAGCTCGGGGCTCCTAGCGGCTGGGGGGCAAGAGACCCAGTACTTC. Translated: CASSSGLLAAGGQETQYF.

This chain's CDR3 is CASSLASGRHEQYF. The CDR3, as DNA: TGCGCCAGCAGCTTGGCCTCAGGGAGACACGAGCAGTACTTC. The V and J genes are TRBV5-1 and TRBJ2-7, with D perhaps assigned TRBD1 or TRBD2 (5 bases each). The CDR3 is 14 amino acids. The V end was cut by 0 bases, the J end by 5 bases, with 12 bases between. The germline gives CDR1 SGHRS, CDR2 YFSETQ.

This clonotype ranks as medium-sized (0.01 to 0.1%). The V call is TRBV19, the J call TRBJ1-5; tentative D call: TRBD1 (6 bases). Germline assignment: CDR1 LNHDA and CDR2 SQIVND (reference sequence). The length of the CDR3 is 13 residues. The V gene lost 8 bases and the J gene lost 2 bases, with 10 bases spanning the gap. The chain's CDR3 is CASSDRGNQPQHF. CDR3 DNA: TGTGCCAGTTCGGACAGAGGCAATCAGCCCCAGCATTTT. Drawing the rest from reference TRBV19 and TRBJ1-5, the complete variable domain is DGGITQSPKYLFRKEGQNVTLSCEQNLNHDAMYWYRQDPGQGLRLIYYSQIVNDFQKGDIAEGYSVSREKKESFPLTVTSAQKNPTAFYLCASSDRGNQPQHFGDGTRLSIL.